This T cell receptor beta chain was identified in a study of T cell responses to AZD1222 COVID-19 vaccine. Points from the study as a whole: CD4 TCRs linked to vaccination spanned spike, dominating at 160-218 and 743-854. Mostly white British, mostly female donors; authors suggested clonal diversity may be underestimated. Nearly half of unique spike-specific TCRs reportedly avoided B.1.351 and B.1.1.7 mutated regions.

A word on this clone: Its target is not known.

Trimming removed 6 bases at V and 3 bases at J, with 18 bases between. The CDR3 has 15 residues. Germline V gene data show CDR1 as KGHSH and CDR2 as LQKENI. The data were produced by immunoSEQ multiplex PCR, yet TCRdb's version contains in-frame clones alone and is incomplete. The sample gives about 110,000 clones, about 90% of which show up once; less than 2.5% is in the top ten. The starting material was peripheral blood, obtained 28 days after the second AZD1222 dose. The J gene is TRBJ2-7, the V gene TRBV18; weak D call: TRBD2 (6 bases). This receptor was obtained from an adult who received the AZD1222 COVID-19 vaccine. The chain's CDR3 is CASSQNGGMGYEQYF. The CDR3 DNA sequence: TGTGCCAGCTCCCAAAACGGGGGTATGGGCTACGAGCAGTACTTC.